This T cell receptor beta chain was identified during a study of blood T cell repertoires in COVID-19. Across the study: In each case, the material was cDNA or gDNA derived from T cells, B-cell-depleted T cells, or PBMCs.

Trimming at V came to 4 bases and at J to 0 bases, leaving 7 bases not matched to a gene. The CDR3 is 16 residues long. CDR1 and CDR2 from the germline V gene are LNHDA and SQIVND (reference sequence). In the source study's methods: Reference gene primer amplification yielded estimated nucleated cell counts. The protocol was immunoSEQ multiplex PCR, while the TCRdb copy is restricted to in-frame clones and leaves out a portion. Clone size and V and J calls were adopted from that table, with D and trimming inferred from the DNA. The sample has about 18,000 clones; about nine tenths are singletons. This receptor was obtained from a woman in her twenties or thirties who had recovered from COVID-19. What was sequenced was PBMCs or T cells enriched from blood (not recorded which). The chain links TRBV19 to TRBJ2-7; TRBD2 agrees at 9 bases. The CDR3 here is CASSKSGGTPSYEQYF. DNA for the CDR3: TGTGCCAGTAGTAAGAGCGGGGGGACGCCCTCCTACGAGCAGTACTTC.